The clone carrying this T cell receptor (beta chain) was seen many times. Its antigen is not identified. Synthesis of cDNA was accomplished via 5'RACE employing 10-nucleotide random UMIs. TCRdb recomputed calls from the 5' RACE reads with MiXCR, one row per CDR3 protein. The sample yields tens of thousands of distinct CDR3 sequences, 4.2% seen once. This entry comes from a study of neurological immune-mediated disorders. Findings and caveats of the study: Private repertoires in all groups were suggested, as expanded clones shared no CDR3 amino acid sequences across subjects.

The source is a man aged 50-59 years with multiple sclerosis. The specimen sequenced was PBMCs.

This chain's CDR3 is CATSRDREGSEQYF. The CDR3 coding sequence is TGTGCCACCAGCAGAGATAGAGAAGGGAGCGAGCAGTACTTC. This rearrangement joins TRBV15 to TRBJ2-7, with D possibly TRBD2 on 5 matching bases. The germline V gene has CDR1 LNHNV and CDR2 YYDKDF (reference sequence). This CDR3 spans 14 amino acids. Trimming took off 0 bases at V and 6 bases at J, with 12 bases between the two ends.